A single sample gave rise to the 9 T cell receptor beta chains below, sequenced in a study of blood T cell repertoires in COVID-19. Produced via immunoSEQ multiplex PCR; TCRdb's table is partial and in-frame only. The sample lists about 76,000 clones, roughly 80% seen once, with approximately 12% in the top ten. Sequenced: peripheral blood. These receptor sequences come from a human donor in a cohort sampled during active COVID-19.

The chain couples TRBV12-3 or TRBV12-4 to TRBJ2-1; D unresolved. The CDR3 sequence is 12 residues long. The ends were cut back, 6 bases at V and 2 bases at J, with 5 bases in the middle. DNA for the CDR3: TGTGCCAGCAGCCCAGCCTACAATGAGCAGTTCTTC. It codes for CASSPAYNEQFF.

V usage is TRBV28 and J usage is TRBJ2-6, with D tentatively TRBD2 (6 bases). Germline CDR1 is MDHEN and CDR2 is SYDVKM. The CDR3 sequence is 15 residues long. V was pared by 2 bases and J by 2 bases, with 7 bases between. In DNA, the CDR3 is TGTGCCAGCAGTTTAGGGGGGACTGGGGCCAACGTCCTGACTTTC. This sequence encodes CASSLGGTGANVLTF. Combining the CDR3 with reference TRBV28 and TRBJ2-6 gives the whole variable domain DVKVTQSSRYLVKRTGEKVFLECVQDMDHENMFWYRQDPGLGLRLIYFSYDVKMKEKGDIPEGYSVSREKKERFSLILESASTNQTSMYLCASSLGGTGANVLTFGAGSRLTVL.

In DNA, the CDR3 is TGCGCCAGCAGCTCACAGGGGGCAAAGACTGAAGCTTTCTTT. Its translation is CASSSQGAKTEAFF. The chain has TRBV5-1 and TRBJ1-1, with 9 bases matching TRBD1. Per the germline V gene, CDR1 is SGHRS and CDR2 is YFSETQ. The CDR3 totals 14 residues. The V gene end was trimmed by 3 bases and the J gene end by 5 bases; junction bases not matched to a gene: 5.

The rearrangement joins TRBV11-3 to TRBJ2-4; D unclear. The V end lost 1 base, the J end lost 2 bases, and 12 bases lay between the germline ends. Germline CDR1 reads SGHNT; CDR2 reads YENEEA. The CDR3 totals 16 residues. This CDR3 reads CASSLAPGLTKNIQYF. In DNA form, the CDR3 reads TGTGCCAGCAGCTTAGCCCCAGGATTAACCAAAAACATTCAGTACTTC.

This chain uses TRBV5-6 with TRBJ1-2, with D possibly being TRBD1 (6 bases). The CDR3 totals 17 residues. The V and J ends lost 1 base and 8 bases respectively, with 24 bases between them. Germline CDR1 SGHDT, CDR2 YYEEEE. The CDR3 sequence: CASSLSISGRGTLGYTF. The CDR3 DNA sequence: TGTGCCAGCAGCTTGTCGATATCCGGCAGGGGTACTCTCGGCTACACCTTC.

The V call is TRBV9, the J call TRBJ2-1; D gene ambiguous. Trimming cost V 0 bases and J 3 bases, with 10 bases left between them. Germline lookup yields CDR1 SGDLS and CDR2 YYNGEE. The CDR3 extends over 15 amino acids. CDR3 coding DNA: TGTGCCAGCAGCGTAGCCGGGTCCGTCTACAATGAGCAGTTCTTC. Amino acid sequence: CASSVAGSVYNEQFF.

J is TRBJ1-6 and V is TRBV27, with TRBD1 matching 8 bases. The CDR3 consists of 14 residues. Losses at the gene ends were 3 bases for V and 10 bases for J; bases not matched to a gene: 5. The V gene's germline CDR1 is MNHEY and CDR2 SMNVEV (reference sequence). As DNA, the CDR3 is TGTGCCAGCAGTTTGAGACAGGGGTTCTCACCCCTCCACTTT. Amino acid sequence: CASSLRQGFSPLHF.

Only one count was recorded for this clone. V is TRBV29-1 and J is TRBJ1-5; 7 nucleotides match TRBD1. Germline CDR1 SQVTM, CDR2 ANQGSEA. The ends lost 0 bases at V and 9 bases at J; junction bases unmatched: 5. This CDR3 region has 13 residues. The CDR3 DNA sequence: TGCAGCGTTGAAGATCCGCCAGGGGGGCCCCAGCATTTT. Its translation: CSVEDPPGGPQHF. The full variable domain, rest sourced from reference TRBV29-1 and TRBJ1-5, is SAVISQKPSRDICQRGTSLTIQCQVDSQVTMMFWYRQQPGQSLTLIATANQGSEATYESGFVIDKFPISRPNLTFSTLTVSNMSPEDSSIYLCSVEDPPGGPQHFGDGTRLSIL.

This chain joins TRBV19 and TRBJ2-5, with 8 bases fitting TRBD2. The CDR3 is made up of 15 amino acids. CDR1 is LNHDA, CDR2 SQIVND, per germline (reference sequence). Germline trimming cut 5 bases from V and 5 bases from J; bases unmatched to any gene: 10. This CDR3 is CASSPSAGVRETQYF. CDR3 sequence (DNA): TGTGCCAGTAGTCCTTCAGCGGGGGTGCGGGAGACCCAGTACTTC.